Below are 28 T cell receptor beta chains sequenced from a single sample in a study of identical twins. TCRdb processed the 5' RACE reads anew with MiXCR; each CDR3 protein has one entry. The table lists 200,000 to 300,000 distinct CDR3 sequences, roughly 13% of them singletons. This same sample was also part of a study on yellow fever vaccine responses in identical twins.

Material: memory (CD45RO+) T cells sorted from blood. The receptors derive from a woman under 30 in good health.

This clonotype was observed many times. CDR3 in DNA: TGCGCCAGCAGCTTGGGGGTAGCGGGAGTGAACACAGATACGCAGTATTTT. Residues: CASSLGVAGVNTDTQYF. The chain links TRBV5-1 to TRBJ2-3; TRBD2 aligns across 9 bases. CDR1 and CDR2 (germline): SGHRS, YFSETQ. V lost 0 bases, J lost 2 bases, and 7 bases stayed unmatched. This CDR3 is built from 17 residues.

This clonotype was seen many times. This CDR3 is CASSQEGQPTDTQYF. Written as DNA, the CDR3 is TGTGCCAGCAGCCAAGAAGGACAACCCACAGATACGCAGTATTTT. The V and J genes are TRBV3-1 and TRBJ2-3; D perhaps matches TRBD1 (5 bases). Looked up from germline, CDR1 is LGHDT and CDR2 is YNNKEL (reference sequence). CDR3 length equals 15 residues. V was cut by 0 bases and J by 2 bases, with 9 bases left in between.

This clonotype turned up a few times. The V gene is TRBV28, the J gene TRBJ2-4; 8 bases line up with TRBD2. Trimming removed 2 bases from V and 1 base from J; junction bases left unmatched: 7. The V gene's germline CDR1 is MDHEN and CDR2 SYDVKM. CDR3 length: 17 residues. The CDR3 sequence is CASSLPSGLGAKNIQYF. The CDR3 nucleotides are TGTGCCAGCAGTTTACCTAGCGGGCTTGGGGCCAAAAACATTCAGTACTTC.

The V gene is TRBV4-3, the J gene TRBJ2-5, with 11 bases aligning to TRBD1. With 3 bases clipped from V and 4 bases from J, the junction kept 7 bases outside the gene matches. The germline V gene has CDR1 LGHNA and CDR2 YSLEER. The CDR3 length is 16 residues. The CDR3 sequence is CASSQTPGTGGETQYF. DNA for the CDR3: TGCGCCAGCAGCCAGACGCCCGGGACAGGGGGAGAGACCCAGTACTTC.

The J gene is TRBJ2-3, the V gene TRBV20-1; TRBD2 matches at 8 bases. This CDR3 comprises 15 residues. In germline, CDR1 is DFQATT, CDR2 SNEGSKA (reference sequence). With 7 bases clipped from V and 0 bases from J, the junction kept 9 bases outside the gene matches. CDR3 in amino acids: CSVGNSGTSTDTQYF. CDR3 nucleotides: TGCAGTGTGGGGAATAGCGGGACAAGCACAGATACGCAGTATTTT.

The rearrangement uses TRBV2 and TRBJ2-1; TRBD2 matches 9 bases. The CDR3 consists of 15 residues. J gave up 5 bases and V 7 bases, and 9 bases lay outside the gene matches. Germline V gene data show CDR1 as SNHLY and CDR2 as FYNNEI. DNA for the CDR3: TGTGCCAGCACCCCACGACTAGCGGAGAACAATGAGCAGTTCTTC. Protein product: CASTPRLAENNEQFF. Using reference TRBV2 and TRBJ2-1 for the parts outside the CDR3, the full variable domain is EPEVTQTPSHQVTQMGQEVILRCVPISNHLYFYWYRQILGQKVEFLVSFYNNEISEKSEIFDDQFSVERPDGSNFTLKIRSTKLEDSAMYFCASTPRLAENNEQFFGPGTRLTVL.

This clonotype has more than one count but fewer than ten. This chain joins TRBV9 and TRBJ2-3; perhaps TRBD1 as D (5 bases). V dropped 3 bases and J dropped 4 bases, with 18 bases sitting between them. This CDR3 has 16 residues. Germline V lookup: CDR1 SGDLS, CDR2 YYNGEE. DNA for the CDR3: TGTGCCAGCAGCGAACAGGACCCCCTTAGAGCAGATACGCAGTATTTT. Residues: CASSEQDPLRADTQYF.

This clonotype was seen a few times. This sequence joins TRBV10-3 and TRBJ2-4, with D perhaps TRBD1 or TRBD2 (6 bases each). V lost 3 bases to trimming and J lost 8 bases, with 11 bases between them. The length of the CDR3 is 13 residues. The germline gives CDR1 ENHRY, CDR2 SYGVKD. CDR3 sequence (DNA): TGTGCCATCAGTGAACAGGGAGGTGACATTCAGTACTTC. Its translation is CAISEQGGDIQYF.

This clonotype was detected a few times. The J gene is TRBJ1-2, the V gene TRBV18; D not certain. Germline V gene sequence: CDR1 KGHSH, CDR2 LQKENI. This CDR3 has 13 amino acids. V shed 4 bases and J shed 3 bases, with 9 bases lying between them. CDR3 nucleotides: TGTGCCAGCTCACGCCAAGGGTACTATGGCTACACCTTC. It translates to CASSRQGYYGYTF. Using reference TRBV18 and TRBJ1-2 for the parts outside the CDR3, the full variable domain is NAGVMQNPRHLVRRRGQEARLRCSPMKGHSHVYWYRQLPEEGLKFMVYLQKENIIDESGMPKERFSAEFPKEGPSILRIQQVVRGDSAAYFCASSRQGYYGYTFGSGTRLTVV.

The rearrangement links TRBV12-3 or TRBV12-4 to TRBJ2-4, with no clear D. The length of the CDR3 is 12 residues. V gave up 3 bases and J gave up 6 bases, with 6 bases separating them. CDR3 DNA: TGTGCCAGCAGTTTGCCTGGAAACATTCAGTACTTC. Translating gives CASSLPGNIQYF.

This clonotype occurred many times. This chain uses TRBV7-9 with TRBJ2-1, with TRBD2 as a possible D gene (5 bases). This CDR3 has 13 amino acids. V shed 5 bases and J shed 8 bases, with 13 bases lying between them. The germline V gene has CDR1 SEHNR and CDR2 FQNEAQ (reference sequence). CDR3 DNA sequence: TGTGCCAGCAGCCAAACTAGTTTCTATGAGCAGTTCTTC. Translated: CASSQTSFYEQFF.

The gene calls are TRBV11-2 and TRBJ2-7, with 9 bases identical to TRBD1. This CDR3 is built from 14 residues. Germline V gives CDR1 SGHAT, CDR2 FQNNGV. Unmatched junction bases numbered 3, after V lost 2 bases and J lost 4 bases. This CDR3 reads CASSLRTGEYEQYF. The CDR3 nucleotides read TGTGCCAGCAGCTTACGGACAGGGGAGTACGAGCAGTACTTC.

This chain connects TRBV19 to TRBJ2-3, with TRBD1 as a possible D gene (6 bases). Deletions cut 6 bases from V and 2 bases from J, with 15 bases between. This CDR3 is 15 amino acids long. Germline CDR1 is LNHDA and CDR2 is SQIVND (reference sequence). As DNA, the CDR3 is TGTGCCAGTAGCCAAGGGCAGGGGACCACAGATACGCAGTATTTT. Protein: CASSQGQGTTDTQYF.

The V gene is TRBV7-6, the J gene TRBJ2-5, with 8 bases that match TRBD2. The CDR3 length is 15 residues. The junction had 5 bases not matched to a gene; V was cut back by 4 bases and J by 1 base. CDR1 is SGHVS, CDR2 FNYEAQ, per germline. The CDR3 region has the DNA TGTGCCAGCAGCTCCTACGGGGGGGCCCAAGAGACCCAGTACTTC. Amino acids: CASSSYGGAQETQYF.

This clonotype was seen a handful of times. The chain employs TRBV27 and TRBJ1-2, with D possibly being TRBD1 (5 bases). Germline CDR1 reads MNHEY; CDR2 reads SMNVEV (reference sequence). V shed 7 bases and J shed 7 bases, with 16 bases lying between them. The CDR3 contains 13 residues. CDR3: CASTSSGTFGYTF. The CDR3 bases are TGTGCCAGCACTTCATCTGGGACGTTTGGCTACACCTTC.

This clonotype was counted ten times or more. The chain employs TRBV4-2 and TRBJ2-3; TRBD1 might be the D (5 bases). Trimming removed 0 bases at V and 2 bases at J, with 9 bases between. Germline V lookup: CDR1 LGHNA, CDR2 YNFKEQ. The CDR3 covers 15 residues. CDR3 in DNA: TGTGCCAGCAGCCAAGAGGCAGGGATCACAGATACGCAGTATTTT. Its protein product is CASSQEAGITDTQYF.

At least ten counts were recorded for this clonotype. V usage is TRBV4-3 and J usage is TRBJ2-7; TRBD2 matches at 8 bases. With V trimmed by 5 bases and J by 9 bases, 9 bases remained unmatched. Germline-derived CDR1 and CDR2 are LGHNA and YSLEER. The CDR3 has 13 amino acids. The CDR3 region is CASSKDTSGRQYF. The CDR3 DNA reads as TGCGCCAGCAGCAAGGACACTAGCGGTCGGCAGTACTTC.

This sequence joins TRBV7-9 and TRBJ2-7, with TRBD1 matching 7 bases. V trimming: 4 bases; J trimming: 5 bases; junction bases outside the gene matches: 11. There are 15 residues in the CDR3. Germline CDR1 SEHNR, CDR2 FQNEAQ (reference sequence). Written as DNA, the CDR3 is TGTGCCAGCAGCTCATCTAACAGGGGTCGCGACGAGCAGTACTTC. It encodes CASSSSNRGRDEQYF.

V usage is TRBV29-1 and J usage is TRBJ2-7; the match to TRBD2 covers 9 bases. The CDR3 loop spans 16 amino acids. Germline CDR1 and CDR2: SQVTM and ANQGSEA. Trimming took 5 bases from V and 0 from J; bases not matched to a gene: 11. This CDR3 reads CSVRLAGHPSSYEQYF. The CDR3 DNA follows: TGCAGCGTTCGGCTAGCGGGGCACCCGAGCTCCTACGAGCAGTACTTC.

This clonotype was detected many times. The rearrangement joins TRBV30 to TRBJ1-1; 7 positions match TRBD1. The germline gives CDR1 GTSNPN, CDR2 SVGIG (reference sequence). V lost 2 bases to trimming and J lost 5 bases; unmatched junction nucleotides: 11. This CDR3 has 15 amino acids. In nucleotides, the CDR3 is TGTGCCTGGAGTCCTCACCGACAGGGTGGGACTGAAGCTTTCTTT. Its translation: CAWSPHRQGGTEAFF.

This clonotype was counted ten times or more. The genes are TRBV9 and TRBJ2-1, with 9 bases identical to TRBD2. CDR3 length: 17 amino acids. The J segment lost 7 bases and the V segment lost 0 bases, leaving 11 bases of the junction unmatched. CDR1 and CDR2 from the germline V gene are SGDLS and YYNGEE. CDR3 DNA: TGTGCCAGCAGCGTAGCTGCTAGCGGGATGATTGGTAATGAGCAGTTCTTC. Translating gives CASSVAASGMIGNEQFF.

CDR3 in DNA: TGCGCCAGCAGCCAAGAACTAGTGGGAAGGGATACGCAGTATTTT. It encodes CASSQELVGRDTQYF. The rearrangement links TRBV5-1 to TRBJ2-3; maybe TRBD2 (5 bases). Germline V gene sequence: CDR1 SGHRS, CDR2 YFSETQ. V was clipped by 4 bases and J by 6 bases, with 18 bases between them. This CDR3 contains 15 residues.

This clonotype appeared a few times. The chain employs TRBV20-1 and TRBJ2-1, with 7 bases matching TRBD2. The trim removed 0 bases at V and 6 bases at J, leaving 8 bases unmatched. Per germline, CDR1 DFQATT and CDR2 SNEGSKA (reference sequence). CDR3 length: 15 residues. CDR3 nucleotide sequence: TGCAGTGCTAGAGATCTTGCGGGGGAGCCCAATGAGCAGTTCTTC. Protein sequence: CSARDLAGEPNEQFF.

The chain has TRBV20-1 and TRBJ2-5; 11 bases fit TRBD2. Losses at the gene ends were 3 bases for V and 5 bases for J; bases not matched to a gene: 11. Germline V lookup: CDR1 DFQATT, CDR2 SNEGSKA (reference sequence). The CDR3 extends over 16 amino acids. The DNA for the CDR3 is TGCAGTGCTAGCTCTATACTAGCGGGAGCTTCTGAGACCCAGTACTTC. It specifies CSASSILAGASETQYF.

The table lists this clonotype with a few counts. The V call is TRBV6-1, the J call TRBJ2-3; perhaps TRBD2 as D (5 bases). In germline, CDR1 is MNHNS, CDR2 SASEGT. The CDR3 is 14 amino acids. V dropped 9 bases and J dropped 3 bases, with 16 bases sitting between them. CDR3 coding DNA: TGTGCCAGTACGAGGGTAGTATCAACAGATACGCAGTATTTT. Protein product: CASTRVVSTDTQYF.

The CDR3 protein is CASSSDGWKETQYF. The DNA for the CDR3 is TGTGCCAGTAGTAGTGACGGTTGGAAAGAGACCCAGTACTTC. The chain is built from TRBV19 and TRBJ2-5; D unclear. V lost 4 bases and J lost 3, with 12 bases in between. This CDR3 has 14 residues. Germline values: CDR1 LNHDA, CDR2 SQIVND (reference sequence).

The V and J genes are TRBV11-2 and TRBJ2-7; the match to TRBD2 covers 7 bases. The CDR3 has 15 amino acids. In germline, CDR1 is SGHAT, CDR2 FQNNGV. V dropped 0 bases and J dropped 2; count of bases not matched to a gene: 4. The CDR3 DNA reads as TGTGCCAGCAGCTTAGATCGCGGGAGTACCTACGAGCAGTACTTC. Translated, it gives CASSLDRGSTYEQYF.

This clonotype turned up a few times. In DNA form, the CDR3 reads TGTGCCAGCAGTTTTCAGGAGTATCAGCCCCAGCATTTT. This sequence encodes CASSFQEYQPQHF. The V and J genes are TRBV28 and TRBJ1-5, with D uncertain. The ends were cut back, 3 bases at V and 5 bases at J, with 8 bases in the middle. Germline-derived CDR1 and CDR2 are MDHEN and SYDVKM. The CDR3 has 13 residues.